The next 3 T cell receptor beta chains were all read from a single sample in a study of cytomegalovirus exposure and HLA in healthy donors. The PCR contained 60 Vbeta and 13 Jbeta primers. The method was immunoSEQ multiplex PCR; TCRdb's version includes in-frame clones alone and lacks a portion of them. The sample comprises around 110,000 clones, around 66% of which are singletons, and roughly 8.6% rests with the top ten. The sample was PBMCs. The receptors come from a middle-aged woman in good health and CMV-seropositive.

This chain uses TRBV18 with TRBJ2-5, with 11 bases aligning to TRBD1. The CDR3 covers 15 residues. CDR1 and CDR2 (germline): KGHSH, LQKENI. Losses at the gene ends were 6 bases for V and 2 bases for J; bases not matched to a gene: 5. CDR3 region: CASSDRGPGQETQYF. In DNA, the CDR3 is TGTGCCAGCTCGGACAGGGGGCCGGGACAAGAGACCCAGTACTTC.

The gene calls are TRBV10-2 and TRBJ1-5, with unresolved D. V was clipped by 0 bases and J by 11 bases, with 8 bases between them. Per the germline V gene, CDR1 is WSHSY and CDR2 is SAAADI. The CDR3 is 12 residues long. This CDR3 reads CASSESMRSQHF. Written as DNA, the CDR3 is TGCGCCAGCAGTGAGTCGATGCGGTCCCAGCATTTT.

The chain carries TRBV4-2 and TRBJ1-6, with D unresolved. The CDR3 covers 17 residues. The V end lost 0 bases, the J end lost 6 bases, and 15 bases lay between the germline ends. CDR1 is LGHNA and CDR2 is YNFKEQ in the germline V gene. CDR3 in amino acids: CASSQDPGSPGNSPLHF. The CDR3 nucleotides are TGTGCCAGCAGCCAAGATCCCGGGAGTCCCGGTAATTCACCCCTCCACTTT.